Each of the 22 T cell receptor beta chains below was sequenced from the same sample in a study of blood T cells in healthy people across ages. Then a second PCR, running about 6 to 11 cycles, was carried out with a sample-barcoded 5' primer and a J-beta primer mix. MiXCR, applied by TCRdb to the 5' RACE reads, yields one record per CDR3 protein. The repertoire has about 620,000 distinct CDR3 sequences, roughly half of them found once; the top ten carry roughly 13%. The specimen sequenced was blood. The receptors stem from a woman of 80 years or more in good health.

With regard to this clonotype: This could be a read error, since a much larger clone is one nucleotide away. The chain links TRBV12-3 or TRBV12-4 to TRBJ2-3, with a weak D call TRBD1 (5 bases). TRBJ1-5 matches the DNA end more closely, so the J call is doubtful. CDR3 length: 13 amino acids. The CDR3 DNA follows: TGTGCCAGCAGCCCTTTCGTGACAGATACGCAGCATTTT. It yields the protein CASSPFVTDTQHF.

Concerning this clonotype itself: One junction end does not reproduce the germline sequence, and a read error may be involved. The chain carries TRBV6-5 and TRBJ1-4; TRBD1 aligns across 8 bases. Germline values: CDR1 MNHEY, CDR2 SVGAGI. This CDR3 contains 18 residues. Written as DNA, the CDR3 is TGTGCCAGCAGTTACCGGCGACAGGGGAGGGCAACTAATGAAAAACCGTTTTTT. Its protein is CASSYRRQGRATNEKPFF.

This clonotype was counted only a few times. This CDR3 is CASRHSGTGFTGELFF. For the CDR3, the DNA is TGTGCCAGCAGGCACTCCGGGACAGGGTTCACCGGGGAGCTGTTTTTT. The gene calls are TRBV7-9 and TRBJ2-2; 9 positions match TRBD1. The germline CDR1 and CDR2 sequences are SEHNR and FQNEAQ (reference sequence). The CDR3 is 16 amino acids. V shed 6 bases, J shed 4 bases, and the junction held 9 bases outside the gene matches.

V and J are TRBV3-1 and TRBJ2-2; D uncertain. V shed 0 bases and J shed 4 bases, with 6 bases lying between them. CDR1 is LGHDT and CDR2 is YNNKEL in the germline V gene (reference sequence). The CDR3 consists of 14 residues. CDR3 amino acids: CASSQELATGELFF. The CDR3, as DNA: TGTGCCAGCAGCCAAGAACTTGCCACCGGGGAGCTGTTTTTT.

The V and J genes are TRBV20-1 and TRBJ1-6; 11 bases fit TRBD1. V was clipped by 5 bases and J by 7 bases; unmatched bases: 7. CDR3 length: 15 residues. Germline V gene sequence: CDR1 DFQATT, CDR2 SNEGSKA (reference sequence). The chain's CDR3 is CSAGRGTGGNSPLHF. In nucleotides, the CDR3 is TGCAGTGCTGGGCGCGGGACAGGGGGGAATTCACCCCTCCACTTT.

This clonotype was seen ten or more times. The V call is TRBV3-1, the J call TRBJ2-1, with 7 bases aligning to TRBD2. The V and J ends lost 0 bases and 12 bases, in that order; junction bases with no gene match: 11. This CDR3 has 15 residues. CDR1 LGHDT and CDR2 YNNKEL come from the germline V gene (reference sequence). The CDR3 bases are TGTGCCAGCAGCCAAGATGATCGGGGGGAGGCCCGGCAGTTCTTC. Residues: CASSQDDRGEARQFF.

With regard to this clonotype: This sequence may be a read error, since a much larger clone differs from it by one base. The chain uses TRBV20-1 and TRBJ2-7; no definite D call. Germline loops: CDR1 DFQATT, CDR2 SNEGSKA (reference sequence). The CDR3 covers 15 residues. The germline V and J ends were trimmed by 5 bases and 5 bases, with 22 bases remaining between them. CDR3 sequence: CSAARPGVDVDEQYF. CDR3 coding DNA: TGCAGTGCTGCTAGACCCGGAGTCGACGTAGACGAGCAGTACTTC.

The rearrangement links TRBV20-1 to TRBJ1-5, with D possibly TRBD1 on 6 matching bases. CDR3 length: 13 residues. V shed 2 bases and J shed 5 bases, with 10 bases lying between them. The germline CDR1 and CDR2 sequences are DFQATT and SNEGSKA (reference sequence). CDR3 region: CSARRRTDQPQHF. The CDR3 nucleotides read TGCAGTGCTAGACGTAGGACAGATCAGCCCCAGCATTTT.

The rearrangement links TRBV5-1 to TRBJ2-7; D is undetermined. In germline, CDR1 is SGHRS, CDR2 YFSETQ. With 0 bases removed from V and 0 bases from J, the gap between germline ends came to 7 bases. The CDR3 is made up of 14 amino acids. CDR3 sequence reads: CASSLGHLSYEQYF. For the CDR3, the DNA is TGCGCCAGCAGCTTGGGTCACCTCTCCTACGAGCAGTACTTC.

In DNA form, the CDR3 reads TGCAGTGCTAGAGATCGTACCGGGGGGGCCTACAATGAGCAGTTCTTC. It encodes CSARDRTGGAYNEQFF. The chain couples TRBV20-1 to TRBJ2-1, with 8 bases identical to TRBD2. The V segment lost 0 bases and the J segment 2 bases; nucleotides outside the gene matches: 6. The CDR3 is 16 amino acids. Germline CDR1 DFQATT, CDR2 SNEGSKA (reference sequence).

The V call is TRBV5-1, the J call TRBJ2-4; perhaps TRBD2 as D (6 bases). The CDR3 is 17 amino acids. V was pared by 2 bases and J by 0 bases, with 15 bases between. Germline assignment: CDR1 SGHRS and CDR2 YFSETQ. CDR3 DNA sequence: TGCGCCAGCAGCTTCGGCAGCCCGGGGGTAGCCAAAAACATTCAGTACTTC. It specifies CASSFGSPGVAKNIQYF.

Ten or more counts support this clonotype. V and J are TRBV5-5 and TRBJ1-6, with D unresolved. Germline CDR1 is SGHKS and CDR2 is YYEKEE (reference sequence). Trimming stripped 2 bases from V and 6 bases from J, with 12 bases between. CDR3 length equals 15 residues. The CDR3 coding sequence is TGTGCCAGCAGCTTAGTTCCTGCCGTTAATTCACCCCTCCACTTT. Its protein is CASSLVPAVNSPLHF.

Regarding this clonotype: A much larger clone sits a single nucleotide away, making a read error possible. The CDR3 DNA reads TGTGCCAGCAGTGGGGAGACTAGCGGGAGGGTTAATGAGCAGTACTTC. Its protein product is CASSGETSGRVNEQYF. This chain links TRBV2 with TRBJ2-4; 14 positions match TRBD2. This CDR3 spans 16 amino acids. V lost 4 bases and J lost 13; bases outside the gene matches: 12. Per the germline V gene, CDR1 is SNHLY and CDR2 is FYNNEI.

The table lists this clonotype with many counts. CDR3 bases: TGCGCCAGCAGCTTGGGGTGGCAGGGTTACCCCTACGAGCAGTACTTC. The encoded protein is CASSLGWQGYPYEQYF. The chain couples TRBV5-1 to TRBJ2-7; tentative D call: TRBD1 (5 bases). Trimming took 0 bases from V and 2 from J, leaving 15 bases between them. The CDR3 totals 16 residues. In germline, CDR1 is SGHRS, CDR2 YFSETQ.

This clonotype was counted ten times or more. The CDR3 protein is CASSDALASETQYF. The CDR3 DNA follows: TGTGCCAGCAGTGACGCCCTAGCATCAGAGACCCAGTACTTC. The chain has TRBV6-5 and TRBJ2-5; the D gene is possibly TRBD2 (5 bases). The CDR3 sequence is 14 residues long. The germline gives CDR1 MNHEY, CDR2 SVGAGI. Trimming stripped 5 bases from V and 4 bases from J, with 14 bases between.

V gene TRBV20-1 combines with J gene TRBJ1-4; 7 positions agree with TRBD1. The V segment lost 0 bases and the J segment 7 bases; nucleotides outside the gene matches: 5. Germline CDR1 and CDR2: DFQATT and SNEGSKA (reference sequence). The CDR3 extends over 14 amino acids. In nucleotides, the CDR3 is TGCAGTGCTAGAGACCGCAGGGGGGTTGAAAAACTGTTTTTT. It specifies CSARDRRGVEKLFF.

This clonotype occurred a few times. The chain employs TRBV20-1 and TRBJ2-1; no clear D. The CDR3 is made up of 14 amino acids. CDR1 and CDR2 (germline): DFQATT, SNEGSKA (reference sequence). The ends were cut back, 4 bases at V and 0 bases at J, with 10 bases in the middle. The DNA for the CDR3 is TGCAGTGCTATCCCCGGAAGCTCCTACAATGAGCAGTTCTTC. This codes for CSAIPGSSYNEQFF.

The chain is built from TRBV29-1 and TRBJ1-1, with D tentatively TRBD1 (5 bases). V lost 6 bases, J lost 4 bases, and 15 bases lay in between. Germline V CDR1 and CDR2: SQVTM, ANQGSEA. CDR3 size: 13 residues. In DNA, the CDR3 is TGCAGCGTCCCCAACGGGGGGAGCACTGAAGCTTTCTTT. This gives the protein CSVPNGGSTEAFF.

This chain joins TRBV27 and TRBJ1-1; D remains unclear. In germline, CDR1 is MNHEY, CDR2 SMNVEV (reference sequence). The CDR3 totals 13 residues. The germline V and J ends were trimmed by 4 bases and 2 bases, with 8 bases remaining between them. Here the CDR3 reads CASSCGVNTEAFF. CDR3 nucleotides: TGTGCCAGCAGTTGTGGGGTAAACACTGAAGCTTTCTTT.

This clonotype showed up many times. The rearrangement uses TRBV29-1 and TRBJ2-1; TRBD2 agrees at 11 bases. Unmatched junction bases numbered 8, after V lost 7 bases and J lost 0 bases. The germline CDR1 and CDR2 sequences are SQVTM and ANQGSEA. CDR3 size: 16 residues. CDR3 nucleotide sequence: TGCAGCGCTGTACAGGGGACTAGCGGCTCCTACAATGAGCAGTTCTTC. This gives the protein CSAVQGTSGSYNEQFF.

CDR3 protein: CASSRGTGVGMNTEAFF. The CDR3 region has the DNA TGTGCCAGCAGCCGCGGGACAGGGGTCGGGATGAACACTGAAGCTTTCTTT. This rearrangement joins TRBV4-2 to TRBJ1-1; 10 nucleotides agree with TRBD1. Germline CDR1 and CDR2: LGHNA and YNFKEQ. The V gene end was trimmed by 4 bases and the J gene end by 0 bases; junction bases not matched to a gene: 8. The CDR3 contains 17 residues.

The sample holds many counts of this clonotype. The gene calls are TRBV20-1 and TRBJ2-1, with a possible D match to TRBD2 (5 bases). V was pared by 3 bases and J by 0 bases, with 12 bases between. This CDR3 is built from 15 residues. Germline CDR1 is DFQATT and CDR2 is SNEGSKA (reference sequence). The CDR3 DNA is TGCAGTGCTAGTCTAACGGGGAGCTCCTACAATGAGCAGTTCTTC. Encoded protein: CSASLTGSSYNEQFF.